The 20 T cell receptor beta chains below come from one sample, sequenced in a study of shared clonotypes between healthy human individuals. Naive CD8 cells comprised CD45RO-negative, CCR7-positively selected cells, excluding terminally differentiated effector memory CD45RA+ cells. Here immunoSEQ multiplex PCR was the method, and the copy in TCRdb shows in-frame clones only, minus some. The data hold about 1.9 million clones, with just under 95% observed a single time. The sequenced sample was naive CD8+ T cells from PBMCs. All receptors come from a man aged 18 to 29 in good health. Some clones in this sample may be carry-over from other donors' samples.

The chain is built from TRBV28 and TRBJ1-3; D is possibly TRBD1 (6 bases). V shed 1 base and J shed 7 bases, with 11 bases lying between them. Per germline, CDR1 MDHEN and CDR2 SYDVKM. This CDR3 is 14 amino acids long. The chain's CDR3 is CASSLYTGRNTIYF. In DNA form, the CDR3 reads TGTGCCAGCAGTTTATACACAGGGAGGAACACCATATATTTT.

The rearrangement joins TRBV20-1 to TRBJ2-7; D is uncertain. V was cut by 0 bases and J by 6 bases, with 6 bases left in between. This CDR3 region has 11 residues. Germline values: CDR1 DFQATT, CDR2 SNEGSKA (reference sequence). As DNA, the CDR3 is TGCAGTGCTAGAGATATGGCCGAGCAGTACTTC. Protein sequence: CSARDMAEQYF.

A note on this clone: Other nucleotide sequences in the sample specify the same CDR3. The chain combines TRBV5-1 with TRBJ2-7; D might be TRBD1 (6 bases). Germline lookup yields CDR1 SGHRS and CDR2 YFSETQ. The CDR3 loop spans 14 amino acids. Trimming removed 3 bases from V and 4 bases from J, with 14 bases in between. CDR3 bases: TGCGCCAGCAGCTCCGGCACAGGGACGTACGAGCAGTACTTC. Translated: CASSSGTGTYEQYF.

The V call is TRBV25-1, the J call TRBJ2-3; D unresolved. V shed 6 bases and J shed 4 bases, with 17 bases lying between them. This CDR3 contains 15 residues. Germline V gives CDR1 MGHDK, CDR2 SYGVNS. The CDR3 DNA is TGTGCCAGCAGCAACAAAGATTACGGGTCAGATACGCAGTATTTT. Translation gives CASSNKDYGSDTQYF.

This chain uses TRBV7-9 with TRBJ2-1; 8 bases are a match to TRBD2. The CDR3 is 13 amino acids. Losses at the gene ends were 8 bases for V and 3 bases for J; bases not matched to a gene: 3. From germline, CDR1 is SEHNR and CDR2 FQNEAQ (reference sequence). CDR3 DNA sequence: TGTGCCAGCGAGAGCGGGAGCTACAATGAGCAGTTCTTC. Translation gives CASESGSYNEQFF.

As regards this clone: Other DNA sequences in the sample encode the same CDR3. The chain carries TRBV19 and TRBJ1-5; no reliable D call. Germline V gene data show CDR1 as LNHDA and CDR2 as SQIVND (reference sequence). V lost 3 bases and J 0 bases, leaving 9 bases between the germline ends. This CDR3 region has 15 residues. This chain's CDR3 is CASSIVPYSNQPQHF. CDR3 DNA sequence: TGTGCCAGTAGTATCGTACCTTATAGCAATCAGCCCCAGCATTTT. Drawing the rest from reference TRBV19 and TRBJ1-5, the complete variable domain is DGGITQSPKYLFRKEGQNVTLSCEQNLNHDAMYWYRQDPGQGLRLIYYSQIVNDFQKGDIAEGYSVSREKKESFPLTVTSAQKNPTAFYLCASSIVPYSNQPQHFGDGTRLSIL.

The genes are TRBV7-6 and TRBJ2-7, with 14 bases identical to TRBD2. The germline V gene encodes CDR1 SGHVS and CDR2 FNYEAQ. After removal of 4 bases from V and 0 bases from J, the junction contained 8 bases not matched to a gene. The CDR3 is made up of 18 amino acids. CDR3 sequence: CASSSVLGLAGDSYEQYF. The CDR3 DNA reads as TGTGCCAGCAGCTCAGTCCTGGGACTAGCGGGGGACTCCTACGAGCAGTACTTC.

V gene TRBV28 combines with J gene TRBJ2-7; tentatively, D is TRBD1 or TRBD2 (5 bases each). The CDR3 runs to 13 residues. Trimming took 6 bases from V and 4 from J, leaving 13 bases between them. The germline CDR1 and CDR2 sequences are MDHEN and SYDVKM. This chain's CDR3 is CASRPGTVYEQYF. CDR3 DNA: TGTGCCAGCAGACCCGGGACGGTTTACGAGCAGTACTTC.

The J gene is TRBJ2-1, the V gene TRBV5-4, with D maybe TRBD1 (6 bases). The V end was cut by 4 bases, the J end by 6 bases, with 20 bases between. The CDR3 spans 16 residues. CDR1 and CDR2 (germline): SGHNT, YYREEE (reference sequence). The CDR3 sequence: CASSPDAGARSNEQFF. The CDR3 bases are TGTGCCAGCAGCCCTGACGCAGGGGCAAGATCCAATGAGCAGTTCTTC.

This chain joins TRBV4-2 and TRBJ2-3, with D perhaps matching TRBD2 (6 bases). V shed 0 bases and J shed 4 bases, with 20 bases lying between them. The CDR3 sequence is 18 residues long. Looked up from germline, CDR1 is LGHNA and CDR2 is YNFKEQ. The CDR3 DNA reads as TGTGCCAGCAGCCAAGACCCCGAGGTAGCGGTGTTCTCAGATACGCAGTATTTT. This encodes CASSQDPEVAVFSDTQYF.

V is TRBV25-1 and J is TRBJ1-1; D uncertain. The CDR3 length is 13 residues. Germline V gene data show CDR1 as MGHDK and CDR2 as SYGVNS. The V end was cut by 4 bases, the J end by 1 base, with 7 bases between. The CDR3 spells CASSGGWNTEAFF. The CDR3 coding sequence is TGTGCCAGCAGTGGGGGATGGAACACTGAAGCTTTCTTT. The full variable domain, completed using reference TRBV25-1 and TRBJ1-1, is EADIYQTPRYLVIGTGKKITLECSQTMGHDKMYWYQQDPGMELHLIHYSYGVNSTEKGDLSSESTVSRIRTEHFPLTLESARPSHTSQYLCASSGGWNTEAFFGQGTRLTVV.

The rearrangement joins TRBV5-6 to TRBJ2-3, with 9 bases that match TRBD1. Germline CDR1 reads SGHDT; CDR2 reads YYEEEE. This CDR3 has 16 amino acids. V lost 4 bases to trimming and J lost 0 bases; unmatched junction nucleotides: 6. The CDR3, as DNA: TGTGCCAGCAGCCCGGGACAGGGACCAAGCACAGATACGCAGTATTTT. As protein: CASSPGQGPSTDTQYF.

The rearrangement uses TRBV12-5 and TRBJ2-3, with 8 bases identical to TRBD2. The junction had 9 bases not matched to a gene; V was cut back by 6 bases and J by 4 bases. The CDR3 sequence is 15 residues long. Germline lookup yields CDR1 LGHNT and CDR2 FRNRAP. CDR3 amino acids: CASGASGGPSDTQYF. CDR3 nucleotide sequence: TGTGCTAGTGGGGCGTCGGGAGGGCCCTCAGATACGCAGTATTTT.

The chain couples TRBV2 to TRBJ1-5, with a weak D call TRBD1 (6 bases). Per germline, CDR1 SNHLY and CDR2 FYNNEI. The CDR3 spans 18 residues. V lost 0 bases to trimming and J lost 0 bases, with 15 bases between them. The CDR3 DNA is TGTGCCAGCAGTGAAGCGGTCGGGGGGACATATAGCAATCAGCCCCAGCATTTT. This codes for CASSEAVGGTYSNQPQHF.

The V and J genes are TRBV30 and TRBJ1-5; TRBD1 matches 7 bases. J was trimmed by 5 bases and V by 1 base; bases with no gene match: 8. CDR3 length equals 15 residues. In germline, CDR1 is GTSNPN, CDR2 SVGIG (reference sequence). CDR3 protein: CAWSAKGAEDQPQHF. Written as DNA, the CDR3 is TGTGCCTGGAGTGCTAAGGGGGCCGAAGATCAGCCCCAGCATTTT.

CDR3 nucleotide sequence: TGTGCCAGCAGCGGCGCCCCAGACAGGGGGGGGAGTGGACGCTCTGAAGCTTTCTTT. This encodes CASSGAPDRGGSGRSEAFF. V and J are TRBV9 and TRBJ1-1; 9 bases line up with TRBD1. The trim removed 3 bases at V and 6 bases at J, leaving 21 bases unmatched. CDR1 SGDLS and CDR2 YYNGEE come from the germline V gene. The CDR3 extends over 19 amino acids.

The chain carries TRBV19 and TRBJ2-1, with TRBD2 identical over 10 bases. With V trimmed by 5 bases and J by 7 bases, 17 bases remained unmatched. The CDR3 extends over 18 amino acids. Looked up from germline, CDR1 is LNHDA and CDR2 is SQIVND (reference sequence). CDR3 nucleotides: TGTGCCAGTAGTGAGACAGGGGTGCCTAGCGGGAGCCAGAATGAGCAGTTCTTC. This encodes CASSETGVPSGSQNEQFF.

The chain uses TRBV9 and TRBJ1-2, with 7 bases fitting TRBD1. The ends lost 0 bases at V and 8 bases at J; junction bases unmatched: 10. The CDR3 spans 15 residues. Looked up from germline, CDR1 is SGDLS and CDR2 is YYNGEE. The CDR3 DNA is TGTGCCAGCAGCGTAGGATGGGACAGCCAGGGCGGCTACACCTTC. It encodes CASSVGWDSQGGYTF.

About this clone itself: The same CDR3 can be traced to other DNA sequences in this sample. This chain links TRBV9 with TRBJ2-3, with TRBD2 matching 7 bases. Germline-derived CDR1 and CDR2 are SGDLS and YYNGEE. This CDR3 is built from 15 residues. Unmatched junction bases numbered 1, after V lost 0 bases and J lost 0 bases. Here the CDR3 reads CASSVAGGSTDTQYF. The CDR3 region has the DNA TGTGCCAGCAGCGTAGCGGGAGGTAGCACAGATACGCAGTATTTT.

The rearrangement joins TRBV28 to TRBJ1-1; possibly TRBD1 for D (5 bases). The V gene's germline CDR1 is MDHEN and CDR2 SYDVKM. There are 15 residues in the CDR3. V shed 5 bases and J shed 2 bases, with 15 bases lying between them. The CDR3 region has the DNA TGTGCCAGCAGTCGACAGTCCGATCCAAACACTGAAGCTTTCTTT. Translation: CASSRQSDPNTEAFF.